A single sample is the source of the 13 T cell receptor beta chains below, sequenced in a study of regulatory T cells in long-lasting Graves disease. According to the study, TCR beta libraries were built with iRepertoire HTBI primers and CDR3-region Arm-PCR. TCRdb independently ran MiXCR on the multiplex PCR reads; one entry per CDR3 protein. The sample holds 350,000 to 500,000 distinct CDR3 sequences, about 15% seen once. Indicated time point: newly diagnosed GD, antithyroid drugs for less than 3 months. Generation of the TCR library employed RNA extracted from PBMCs. The sample was also linked to a second study, of T cells in Graves' hyperthyroidism and ophthalmopathy.

This material consisted of peripheral blood mononuclear cells (PBMCs), taken at new diagnosis, from a patient treated with antithyroid drugs. These receptors originate from a woman between 45 and 60 years old with Graves disease.

The chain recombines TRBV19 with TRBJ1-1; TRBD1 aligns across 8 bases. Trimming took 10 bases from V and 5 from J; bases not matched to a gene: 12. This CDR3 is built from 14 residues. The germline gives CDR1 LNHDA, CDR2 SQIVND (reference sequence). The CDR3 nucleotides are TGTGCCACCAAGACTACAGGGGGGGGTACTGAAGCTTTCTTT. Translation: CATKTTGGGTEAFF.

The chain uses TRBV7-9 and TRBJ2-2; D might be TRBD2 (6 bases). V lost 5 bases to trimming and J lost 7 bases, with 11 bases between them. CDR3 length: 13 residues. CDR1 and CDR2 (germline): SEHNR, FQNEAQ (reference sequence). CDR3 in DNA: TGTGCCAGCAGCCCGGGACTTCTCGGGGAGCTGTTTTTT. The encoded protein is CASSPGLLGELFF.

This clonotype was recorded at least ten times. The chain employs TRBV2 and TRBJ1-2, with TRBD1 identical over 9 bases. V trimming: 6 bases; J trimming: 7 bases; junction bases outside the gene matches: 9. The CDR3 runs to 14 residues. Germline V lookup: CDR1 SNHLY, CDR2 FYNNEI. The CDR3 sequence is CASSNDRGVSGYTF. CDR3 DNA sequence: TGTGCCAGCAGCAACGACAGGGGGGTTAGTGGCTACACCTTC.

This chain connects TRBV28 to TRBJ2-3; TRBD2 matches 13 bases. CDR3 length equals 19 residues. The ends lost 6 bases at V and 6 bases at J; junction bases unmatched: 18. Germline CDR1 reads MDHEN; CDR2 reads SYDVKM. The DNA of the CDR3 is TGTGCCAGCAGCTCCCCGACACGCGGACTAGCGGGAGTACGGGATACGCAGTATTTT. It is translated as CASSSPTRGLAGVRDTQYF.

This clonotype occurred many times. The gene calls are TRBV12-3 or TRBV12-4 and TRBJ2-1; 14 bases are shared with TRBD2. This CDR3 has 15 residues. With V trimmed by 4 bases and J by 8 bases, 4 bases remained unmatched. The CDR3 nucleotides read TGTGCCAGCAGTTCCCGGACTAGCGGGAGGCATGAGCAGTTCTTC. Translation: CASSSRTSGRHEQFF.

This clonotype appeared many times. V usage is TRBV3-1 and J usage is TRBJ2-5, with 9 bases fitting TRBD1. Germline lookup yields CDR1 LGHDT and CDR2 YNNKEL (reference sequence). V shed 4 bases and J 2 bases; nucleotides not matched to a gene: 8. This CDR3 is built from 16 residues. CDR3 sequence (DNA): TGTGCCAGCAGCCCCCGAGGGACAGGGAGACAAGAGACCCAGTACTTC. It translates to CASSPRGTGRQETQYF.

This clonotype was counted many times. The chain's CDR3 is CSASIFPGETQYF. As DNA, the CDR3 is TGCAGTGCTAGTATTTTTCCAGGGGAGACCCAGTACTTC. This rearrangement joins TRBV20-1 to TRBJ2-5; D might be TRBD1 (5 bases). Between the trimmed V and J ends, which lost 3 bases and 5 bases, there was a span of 13 bases. This CDR3 is 13 amino acids long. From germline, CDR1 is DFQATT and CDR2 SNEGSKA (reference sequence).

This clonotype was counted only a few times. The missing conserved phenylalanine or tryptophan at the end of this CDR3 makes a read error likely. The genes are TRBV7-9 and TRBJ2-7, with D unclear. Trimming took 5 bases from V and 7 from J, leaving 12 bases between them. Germline lookup yields CDR1 SEHNR and CDR2 FQNEAQ (reference sequence). The CDR3 totals 12 residues. The CDR3, as DNA: TGTGCCAGCAGCAGCTCCCTAGGGGAGCAGTACCTC. Translated: CASSSSLGEQYL.

This clonotype was seen repeatedly, ten times or more. The chain uses TRBV11-2 and TRBJ1-5, with no clear D. Per germline, CDR1 SGHAT and CDR2 FQNNGV. With 5 bases removed from V and 5 bases from J, the gap between germline ends came to 13 bases. The CDR3 is made up of 14 amino acids. CDR3 in DNA: TGTGCCAGCAGCCCTGGAACGGGGTATCAGCCCCAGCATTTT. It encodes CASSPGTGYQPQHF.

This clonotype appeared many times. V gene TRBV29-1 combines with J gene TRBJ1-1; weak D call: TRBD1 (5 bases). The CDR3 contains 11 residues. V was trimmed by 6 bases and J by 0 bases, leaving 5 bases between them. Germline CDR1 reads SQVTM; CDR2 reads ANQGSEA. DNA for the CDR3: TGCAGCGTACAGGTGAACACTGAAGCTTTCTTT. This sequence encodes CSVQVNTEAFF.

This clonotype was seen a handful of times. The chain is built from TRBV27 and TRBJ2-7, with 13 bases lining up with TRBD2. V lost 6 bases to trimming and J lost 0 bases; unmatched junction nucleotides: 5. The CDR3 extends over 16 amino acids. CDR1 MNHEY and CDR2 SMNVEV come from the germline V gene (reference sequence). In nucleotides, the CDR3 is TGTGCCAGCAGATCGGGACTAGCGGGACCCTCCTACGAGCAGTACTTC. Translating it yields CASRSGLAGPSYEQYF.

This clonotype was picked up a small number of times. This chain uses TRBV28 with TRBJ1-1; 8 nucleotides match TRBD1. The CDR3 contains 14 residues. Germline CDR1 is MDHEN and CDR2 is SYDVKM. V dropped 6 bases and J dropped 4; count of bases not matched to a gene: 7. The CDR3, as DNA: TGTGCCAGCAGACCCCCAGGGGGCAGCACTGAAGCTTTCTTT. This codes for CASRPPGGSTEAFF.

The table lists this clonotype with a few counts. This chain joins TRBV5-1 and TRBJ1-5; the D is unclear. There are 16 residues in the CDR3. The V gene lost 4 bases and the J gene lost 2 bases, with 16 bases spanning the gap. Germline lookup yields CDR1 SGHRS and CDR2 YFSETQ. CDR3 sequence (DNA): TGCGCCAGCAGCCCCGGCGGCGGGATCGGCAATCAGCCCCAGCATTTT. It yields the protein CASSPGGGIGNQPQHF.